This T cell receptor (beta chain) was obtained from a study of T cell changes during pregnancy in multiple sclerosis. The CDR3 loop spans 14 amino acids. The junction had 11 bases not matched to a gene; V was cut back by 8 bases and J by 7 bases. Germline CDR1 is GTSNPN and CDR2 is SVGIG (reference sequence). TCRdb's copy holds only in-frame clones and misses some; the assay was immunoSEQ multiplex PCR. The data show around 95,000 clones, 92% seen once. This clone was picked up one time. The rearrangement uses TRBV30 and TRBJ1-2; 12 nucleotides match TRBD1. The source was peripheral blood, collected after pregnancy. The sequence derives from a female donor with multiple sclerosis, enrolled in a pregnancy study. The DNA for the CDR3 is TGTGCCACCTCGCCGGGACAGGGGGCTGCTGGCTACACCTTC. It yields the protein CATSPGQGAAGYTF. Full variable domain (rest looked up from reference TRBV30 and TRBJ1-2): SQTIHQWPATLVQPVGSPLSLECTVEGTSNPNLYWYRQAAGRGLQLLFYSVGIGQISSEVPQNLSASRPQDRQFILSSKKLLLSDSGFYLCATSPGQGAAGYTFGSGTRLTVV.